The sample holds a few counts of the clone carrying this TCR beta chain. Its antigen is still unknown. The CDR3 spans 14 residues. CDR1 and CDR2 (germline): SGHNT, YENEEA. V was cut by 3 bases and J by 7 bases, with 10 bases left in between. This specimen comes from a study of early T cells in non-severe SARS-CoV-2 infection. The wider study: Sequencing targeted bulk RNA from unsorted whole blood, leaving chains unpaired. Whole-study results and caveats: VDJdb-based annotation leaned toward anti-spike CD8 responses and missed private and CD4 specificities.

Separate cDNA molecules each had unique molecular identifiers attached to them. TCRdb reprocessed the 5' RACE reads via MiXCR and lists one record per CDR3 protein. The sample includes approximately 49,000 distinct CDR3 sequences, 10% to 15% seen only once; the top ten take more than 9%. This sequence joins TRBV11-3 and TRBJ1-6, with D perhaps matching TRBD1 (5 bases). Sequenced: whole blood. This clonotype was obtained from an adult who was a healthcare worker with PCR-confirmed SARS-CoV-2 infection or an uninfected control (not recorded which). The CDR3 DNA follows: TGTGCCAGCAGCTTCGGGGGGGGAAATTCACCCCTCCACTTT. This codes for CASSFGGGNSPLHF.